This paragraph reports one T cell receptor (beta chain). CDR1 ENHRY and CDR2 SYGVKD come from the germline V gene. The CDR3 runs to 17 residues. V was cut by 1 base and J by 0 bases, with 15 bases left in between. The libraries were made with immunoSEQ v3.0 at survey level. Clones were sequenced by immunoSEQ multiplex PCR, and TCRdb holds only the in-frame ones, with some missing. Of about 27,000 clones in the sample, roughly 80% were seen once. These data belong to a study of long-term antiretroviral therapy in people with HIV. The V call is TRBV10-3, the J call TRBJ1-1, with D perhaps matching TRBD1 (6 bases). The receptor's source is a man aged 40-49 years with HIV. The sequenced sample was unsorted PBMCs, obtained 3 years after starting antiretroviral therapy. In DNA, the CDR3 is TGTGCCATCAGTGAGTTCAGGGGAGGAGGGATGAACACTGAAGCTTTCTTT. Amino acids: CAISEFRGGGMNTEAFF.